This T cell receptor beta chain stems from a study of shared clonotypes between healthy human individuals. Study-wide background: A donor's plate count was three for CD4 naive and three for CD4 memory; CD8 naive had two and CD8 memory one.

Clones were sequenced by immunoSEQ multiplex PCR, and TCRdb holds only the in-frame ones, with some missing. The table includes around 2,000,000 clones, about 95% detected once. This CDR3 is 16 amino acids long. Trimming removed 4 bases from V and 0 bases from J, with 13 bases in between. CDR1 is LNHNV and CDR2 is YYDKDF in the germline V gene (reference sequence). Study observations and caveats: Generation probabilities of non-shared clonotypes were lower (relative to those shared by all four donors).

CD45RO-negative CD8 cells positively selected for CCR7 made up the naive population, which excluded terminally differentiated effector memory CD45RA+ cells. Comment on this clone: Its target is not known.

The sample taken for sequencing was naive CD8+ T cells sorted from blood. This chain joins TRBV15 and TRBJ2-4; D might be TRBD2 (5 bases). This clonotype originated in a young man in good health. The DNA of the CDR3 is TGTGCCACCAGCACCCCGGACGGACTAGCCAAAAACATTCAGTACTTC. Encoded protein: CATSTPDGLAKNIQYF.